This T cell receptor beta chain was observed in a study of blood T cells in healthy people across ages. This clonotype was counted many times. Its antigen is still unknown. The CDR3 is made up of 12 amino acids. V lost 5 bases, J lost 15 bases, and 17 bases lay in between. CDR1 is SGHTA, CDR2 FQGNSA, per germline. Combining a sample-barcoded 5' primer with a J-beta primer mix, a second PCR ran for 7 to 11 cycles. A tag from a template-switch adaptor with 12 random nucleotides marked each cDNA molecule. TCRdb passed the 5' RACE reads through MiXCR, listing each CDR3 protein once. In the table there are hundreds of thousands of distinct CDR3 sequences, less than 35% of which are singletons. Points from the study as a whole: Possibly, changes in expanded clonotypes were confounded because donor CMV status was unknown. There were more naive CD4+ cells and higher diversity in long-lived donors than in aged donors.

Isolated per sample were at least 6 million PBMCs. Sequencing used blood. The chain recombines TRBV7-2 with TRBJ2-1, with unresolved D. This clonotype was obtained from a woman older than 75 in good health. CDR3 in DNA: TGTGCCAGCAGCCCCAGACGACCCTCTCCGTTCTTC. Encoded protein: CASSPRRPSPFF.